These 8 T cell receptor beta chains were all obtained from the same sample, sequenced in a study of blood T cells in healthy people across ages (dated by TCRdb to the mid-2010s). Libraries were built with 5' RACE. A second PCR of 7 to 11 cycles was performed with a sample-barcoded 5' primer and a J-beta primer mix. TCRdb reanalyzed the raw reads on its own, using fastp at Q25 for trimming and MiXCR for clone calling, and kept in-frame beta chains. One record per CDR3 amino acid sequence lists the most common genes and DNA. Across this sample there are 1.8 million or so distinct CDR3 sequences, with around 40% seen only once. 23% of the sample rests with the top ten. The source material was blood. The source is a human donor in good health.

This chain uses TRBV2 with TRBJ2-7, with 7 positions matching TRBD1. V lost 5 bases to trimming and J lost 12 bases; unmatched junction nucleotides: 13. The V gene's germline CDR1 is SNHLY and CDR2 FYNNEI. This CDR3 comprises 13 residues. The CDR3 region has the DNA TGTGCCAGCAGTCCGGGACAGTTACGAAGTCGGTACTTC. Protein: CASSPGQLRSRYF.

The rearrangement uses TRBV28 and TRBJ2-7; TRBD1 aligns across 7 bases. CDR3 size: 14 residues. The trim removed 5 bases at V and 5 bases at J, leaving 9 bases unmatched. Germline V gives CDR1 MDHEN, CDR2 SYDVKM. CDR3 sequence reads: CASSLDRRTDEQYF. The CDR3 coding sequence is TGTGCCAGCAGTCTGGACAGGAGGACGGACGAGCAGTACTTC.

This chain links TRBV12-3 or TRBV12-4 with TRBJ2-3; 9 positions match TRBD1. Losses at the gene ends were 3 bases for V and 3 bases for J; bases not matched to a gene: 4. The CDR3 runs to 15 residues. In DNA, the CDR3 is TGTGCCAGCAGTTTGGAGGACAGGGGAACAGATACGCAGTATTTT. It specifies CASSLEDRGTDTQYF.

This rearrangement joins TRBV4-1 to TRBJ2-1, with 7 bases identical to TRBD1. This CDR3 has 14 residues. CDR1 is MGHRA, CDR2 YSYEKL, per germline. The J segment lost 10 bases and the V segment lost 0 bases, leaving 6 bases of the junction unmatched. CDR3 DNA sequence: TGCGCCAGCAGCCAAGAGGGACAGTCTTCCGAGCAGTTCTTC. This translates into CASSQEGQSSEQFF.

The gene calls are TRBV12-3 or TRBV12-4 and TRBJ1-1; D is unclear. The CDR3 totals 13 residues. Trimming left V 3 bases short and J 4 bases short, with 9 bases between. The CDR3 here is CASSFDGSTEAFF. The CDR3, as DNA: TGTGCCAGCAGTTTCGATGGTAGCACTGAAGCTTTCTTT.

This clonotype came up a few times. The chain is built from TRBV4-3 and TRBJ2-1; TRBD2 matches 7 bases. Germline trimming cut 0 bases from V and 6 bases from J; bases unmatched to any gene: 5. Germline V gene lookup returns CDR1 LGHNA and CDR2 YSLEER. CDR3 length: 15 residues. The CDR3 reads CASSQERGVGNEQFF. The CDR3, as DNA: TGCGCCAGCAGCCAAGAACGGGGGGTGGGCAATGAGCAGTTCTTC.

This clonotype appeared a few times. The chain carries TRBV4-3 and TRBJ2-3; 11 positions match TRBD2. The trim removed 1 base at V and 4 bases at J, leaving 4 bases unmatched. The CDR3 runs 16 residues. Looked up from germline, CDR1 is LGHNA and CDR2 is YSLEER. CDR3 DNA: TGCGCCAGCAGCCAAGGACTAGCGGGACCTTCAGATACGCAGTATTTT. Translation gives CASSQGLAGPSDTQYF.

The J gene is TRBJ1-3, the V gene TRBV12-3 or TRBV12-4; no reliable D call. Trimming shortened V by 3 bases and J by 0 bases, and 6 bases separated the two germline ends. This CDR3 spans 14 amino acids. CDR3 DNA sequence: TGTGCCAGCAGTTTCAGGAACTCTGGAAACACCATATATTTT. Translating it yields CASSFRNSGNTIYF.